This note documents a single T cell receptor beta chain sequence. Its antigen is undetermined. This record belongs to a study of T-cell memory formation after mild COVID-19. Across the whole study: In these data, TCR clusters were largely donor specific. Overall study findings and caveats: Among clones contracting day 15 to 85, CD4/CD8 was balanced, whereas later expanders leaned CD4+.

This CDR3 is built from 16 residues. The ends lost 3 bases at V and 4 bases at J; junction bases unmatched: 9. Germline CDR1 reads SGDLS; CDR2 reads YYNGEE. 5'RACE with constant-segment primers built TCRalpha and TCRbeta cDNA libraries with UMIs. TCRdb called the 5' RACE reads again in MiXCR, with one record for every CDR3 protein. The top ten clones hold around 7.7% of a sample with about 600,000 distinct CDR3 sequences, less than 25% of them seen once. The sequencing sample was made of PBMCs or a T cell subset sorted from them (not recorded which). The V and J genes are TRBV9 and TRBJ2-5; TRBD2 agrees at 10 bases. This TCR was sampled from an adult woman who had mild COVID-19 (a few samples of this study predate the infection). Cell type and time point are not known. CDR3 sequence reads: CASSATRLAGVETQYF. In nucleotides, the CDR3 is TGTGCCAGCAGCGCCACTCGGCTAGCGGGAGTAGAGACCCAGTACTTC.